This is a list of T cell receptor beta chains from one sample in a study of T-cell reconstitution after alpha-beta-depleted transplantation in children. TCRdb reprocessed the PCR reads with MiXCR, giving one entry per CDR3 protein. The data show around 700,000 distinct CDR3 sequences, over 10% seen once. Sequenced material: PBMCs, taken before TCRalphabeta/CD19-depleted stem cell transplant. Source of these receptors: a girl aged 2-10 years with congenital amegakaryocytic thrombocytopenia, due to receive a stem cell transplant. Each CDR3 is given with its conserved first and last residue. Clone size appears in some rows only: once, few, many, or a class for an expanded clone.

CDR3 protein: CASSLLPENKAQYF; J gene: TRBJ2-5; clone size: -; V gene: TRBV7-2
CDR3 protein: CSVLPRVVDTQYF; J gene: TRBJ2-3; clone size: many; V gene: TRBV29-1
CDR3 protein: CASSNEADTQYF; J gene: TRBJ2-3; clone size: few; V gene: TRBV6-5
CDR3 protein: CSARHRETTYEQYF; J gene: TRBJ2-7; clone size: -; V gene: TRBV20-1
CDR3 protein: CASRRLVSDTQYF; J gene: TRBJ2-3; clone size: -; V gene: TRBV5-6
CDR3 protein: CASSLGFRDGYGYTF; J gene: TRBJ1-2; clone size: -; V gene: TRBV5-1
CDR3 protein: CASSSPQAGVLETQYF; J gene: TRBJ2-5; clone size: few; V gene: TRBV5-1
CDR3 protein: CATALAGAANTGELFF; J gene: TRBJ2-2; clone size: -; V gene: TRBV7-9
CDR3 protein: CSVRGQGINEQYF; J gene: TRBJ2-7; clone size: many; V gene: TRBV29-1
CDR3 protein: CAWRTRFWDQETQYF; J gene: TRBJ2-5; clone size: -; V gene: TRBV30
CDR3 protein: CILSVADTQYF; J gene: TRBJ2-3; clone size: many; V gene: TRBV20-1
CDR3 protein: CSGGEGQAMNTEAFF; J gene: TRBJ1-1; clone size: many; V gene: TRBV29-1
CDR3 protein: CASNPGPTEAFF; J gene: TRBJ1-1; clone size: -; V gene: TRBV12-3/TRBV12-4
CDR3 protein: CASSLSGGSNQPQHF; J gene: TRBJ1-5; clone size: many; V gene: TRBV7-6
CDR3 protein: CASAREGFTDTQYF; J gene: TRBJ2-3; clone size: many; V gene: TRBV12-5
CDR3 protein: CASSLRGPDTIYF; J gene: TRBJ1-3; clone size: -; V gene: TRBV5-1
CDR3 protein: CASSLVVGLAEYNEQFF; J gene: TRBJ2-1; clone size: few; V gene: TRBV7-6
CDR3 protein: CSARPLTLSSYNEQFF; J gene: TRBJ2-1; clone size: -; V gene: TRBV20-1
CDR3 protein: CASSLRPRPEQYF; J gene: TRBJ2-7; clone size: few; V gene: TRBV28
CDR3 protein: CSVESTGTSTDTQYF; J gene: TRBJ2-3; clone size: -; V gene: TRBV29-1
CDR3 protein: CSARGRGVPYEQYF; J gene: TRBJ2-7; clone size: many; V gene: TRBV20-1
CDR3 protein: CASSLEADQPQHF; J gene: TRBJ1-5; clone size: many; V gene: TRBV5-1
CDR3 protein: CASSLRQLPFYGYTF; J gene: TRBJ1-2; clone size: -; V gene: TRBV12-3/TRBV12-4
CDR3 protein: CSASLEQFQPQHF; J gene: TRBJ1-5; clone size: many; V gene: TRBV20-1
CDR3 protein: CASSLPTSSGEQFF; J gene: TRBJ2-1; clone size: many; V gene: TRBV12-3/TRBV12-4
CDR3 protein: CASSLTGEYEQYF; J gene: TRBJ2-7; clone size: many; V gene: TRBV5-1
CDR3 protein: CASSLLGVTGDEQFF; J gene: TRBJ2-1; clone size: -; V gene: TRBV12-3/TRBV12-4
CDR3 protein: CASSLGYQELEQYF; J gene: TRBJ2-7; clone size: few; V gene: TRBV5-1
CDR3 protein: CASSFRIGDSGELFF; J gene: TRBJ2-2; clone size: few; V gene: TRBV5-1
CDR3 protein: CSARPSGSNSEQFF; J gene: TRBJ2-1; clone size: few; V gene: TRBV20-1
CDR3 protein: CSASGFAGDTDTQYF; J gene: TRBJ2-3; clone size: many; V gene: TRBV20-1
CDR3 protein: CAWSVPVRRPTNYGYTF; J gene: TRBJ1-2; clone size: few; V gene: TRBV30
CDR3 protein: CASSYSSRFTPETQYF; J gene: TRBJ2-5; clone size: few; V gene: TRBV6-5
CDR3 protein: CASSPGELARLFGEQFF; J gene: TRBJ2-1; clone size: many; V gene: TRBV5-1
CDR3 protein: CASSLEGASFYEQYF; J gene: TRBJ2-7; clone size: few; V gene: TRBV5-1
CDR3 protein: CASSLDSQDEKLFF; J gene: TRBJ1-4; clone size: many; V gene: TRBV5-1
CDR3 protein: CSATRDNELHETQYF; J gene: TRBJ2-5; clone size: many; V gene: TRBV20-1
CDR3 protein: CSARASGRMYEQYF; J gene: TRBJ2-7; clone size: few; V gene: TRBV20-1
CDR3 protein: CASRGQGTNTGELFF; J gene: TRBJ2-2; clone size: many; V gene: TRBV21-1
CDR3 protein: CASSSFRGTQYF; J gene: TRBJ2-5; clone size: few; V gene: TRBV12-3/TRBV12-4
CDR3 protein: CSSRGFETQYF; J gene: TRBJ2-5; clone size: -; V gene: TRBV29-1
CDR3 protein: CASSFSVNYGYTF; J gene: TRBJ1-2; clone size: -; V gene: TRBV7-2
CDR3 protein: CASSLLGRSGVHNEQFF; J gene: TRBJ2-1; clone size: -; V gene: TRBV7-9